This T cell receptor (beta chain) was obtained from a study of identical twins. General study findings and limits: The degree of excess twin sharing was weaker in beta out-of-frame sequences. Out-of-frame alpha sequences shared by twins were enriched for low generation probability.

In its sample, this clonotype was seen many times. What it binds is not known. The donor group consisted entirely of healthy Caucasians. TCRdb fed the 5' RACE reads into MiXCR, producing one record per CDR3 protein. The table records 690,000 or so distinct CDR3 sequences, about 9.4% of them present only once. CDR1 and CDR2 (germline): ENHRY, SYGVKD. CDR3 length: 16 residues. J was trimmed by 0 bases and V by 6 bases; bases with no gene match: 5. The same sample was also used in a study of yellow fever vaccine responses in identical twins.

The rearrangement links TRBV10-3 to TRBJ2-1, with TRBD2 identical over 10 bases. Specimen: PBMCs. The sequence derives from a woman aged 18-30 years in good health. The CDR3, as DNA: TGTGCCATCAGCCCACTAGCGGGACTCTCCTACAATGAGCAGTTCTTC. As protein: CAISPLAGLSYNEQFF.